Listed below are T cell receptor beta chains from one sample, sequenced in a study of blood T cell repertoires in COVID-19. Sequencing used immunoSEQ multiplex PCR; TCRdb keeps in-frame clones, though not all of them. Of 100,000 to 120,000 clones in the sample, 88% were seen once. The sample taken for sequencing was peripheral blood. These receptors were collected from a woman in her forties or fifties with acute or convalescent COVID-19. The CDR3 runs from the conserved cysteine through the conserved F or W. The D gene is left open where the match is weak. A clone size is listed for some rows: how often the clone was seen (once, few, many), or a class if it is expanded.

cdr3_aa: CASSLSVPGAEQYF; cdr3_nt: TGTGCCAGCAGTTTATCGGTCCCAGGGGCCGAGCAGTACTTC; d_call: -; v_call: TRBV27; j_call: TRBJ2-7; clone_size: -
cdr3_aa: CASSSMGGRGYNEQFF; cdr3_nt: TGTGCCAGCAGCTCCATGGGCGGGAGGGGATACAATGAGCAGTTCTTC; d_call: TRBD2; v_call: TRBV7-9; j_call: TRBJ2-1; clone_size: -
cdr3_aa: CASSGRAGQQETQYF; cdr3_nt: TGCGCCAGCAGCGGGCGAGCGGGGCAACAAGAGACCCAGTACTTC; d_call: TRBD2; v_call: TRBV5-1; j_call: TRBJ2-5; clone_size: -
cdr3_aa: CASSVQGNDNEQFF; cdr3_nt: TGTGCCAGCAGCGTACAGGGTAATGACAATGAGCAGTTCTTC; d_call: -; v_call: TRBV5-4; j_call: TRBJ2-1; clone_size: many
cdr3_aa: CASSQVRTSGSYEQYF; cdr3_nt: TGTGCCAGCAGCCAAGTTAGGACTAGCGGCTCCTACGAGCAGTACTTC; d_call: TRBD2; v_call: TRBV3-1/TRBV3-2; j_call: TRBJ2-7; clone_size: -
cdr3_aa: CATSPGLAGIHEQFF; cdr3_nt: TGTGCCACCTCACCTGGACTAGCGGGAATCCATGAGCAGTTCTTC; d_call: TRBD2; v_call: TRBV19; j_call: TRBJ2-1; clone_size: once
cdr3_aa: CASSQSDTQYF; cdr3_nt: TGTGCCAGCAGCCAGTCAGATACGCAGTATTTT; d_call: -; v_call: TRBV7-2; j_call: TRBJ2-3; clone_size: -
cdr3_aa: CASSFDPGQGRNTIYF; cdr3_nt: TGTGCCAGCAGCTTTGATCCGGGACAGGGAAGAAACACCATATATTTT; d_call: TRBD1; v_call: TRBV7-9; j_call: TRBJ1-3; clone_size: -
cdr3_aa: CASRHDRKNTEAFF; cdr3_nt: TGTGCCAGCAGACATGACAGGAAAAACACTGAAGCTTTCTTT; d_call: -; v_call: TRBV3-1/TRBV3-2; j_call: TRBJ1-1; clone_size: -
cdr3_aa: CASSIQGLTHEQYF; cdr3_nt: TGTGCCAGCAGCATACAGGGATTGACTCACGAGCAGTACTTC; d_call: -; v_call: TRBV7-8; j_call: TRBJ2-7; clone_size: few
cdr3_aa: CASSLGQVYSSTDTQYF; cdr3_nt: TGTGCCAGCAGCTTAGGACAGGTTTATTCTAGCACAGATACGCAGTATTTT; d_call: -; v_call: TRBV7-9; j_call: TRBJ2-3; clone_size: -
cdr3_aa: CATSRGGSYNEQFF; cdr3_nt: TGTGCCACCTCCCGTGGGGGGAGCTACAATGAGCAGTTCTTC; d_call: -; v_call: TRBV24-1; j_call: TRBJ2-1; clone_size: -
cdr3_aa: CAIRGTGGYEQYF; cdr3_nt: TGTGCCATCAGGGGGACAGGGGGCTACGAGCAGTACTTC; d_call: TRBD1; v_call: TRBV10-3; j_call: TRBJ2-7; clone_size: -
cdr3_aa: CASSLSGSDPGTQYF; cdr3_nt: TGTGCCAGCAGCTTGAGCGGGAGTGACCCGGGGACCCAGTACTTC; d_call: TRBD2; v_call: TRBV5-5; j_call: TRBJ2-5; clone_size: -
cdr3_aa: CASSLRASGSAAGGEQFF; cdr3_nt: TGTGCCAGCAGCTTACGGGCTAGCGGGAGTGCGGCAGGCGGTGAGCAGTTCTTC; d_call: TRBD2; v_call: TRBV11-2; j_call: TRBJ2-1; clone_size: once
cdr3_aa: CASSLVTQASTDTQYF; cdr3_nt: TGTGCCAGCAGCTTAGTAACTCAGGCTAGCACAGATACGCAGTATTTT; d_call: -; v_call: TRBV7-6; j_call: TRBJ2-3; clone_size: -
cdr3_aa: CASSPSGISYEQYF; cdr3_nt: TGTGCCAGCAGCCCTAGCGGGATCTCCTACGAGCAGTACTTC; d_call: TRBD2; v_call: TRBV27; j_call: TRBJ2-7; clone_size: -
cdr3_aa: CASSQSWGGGNTIYF; cdr3_nt: TGTGCCAGCAGCCAATCATGGGGGGGAGGAAACACCATATATTTT; d_call: -; v_call: TRBV4-2; j_call: TRBJ1-3; clone_size: once
cdr3_aa: CASSKTFGQPNTEAFF; cdr3_nt: TGTGCCAGCTCGAAGACTTTTGGTCAGCCGAACACTGAAGCTTTCTTT; d_call: -; v_call: TRBV14; j_call: TRBJ1-1; clone_size: -
cdr3_aa: CASGSSEQFF; cdr3_nt: TGTGCCAGCGGGAGTAGTGAGCAGTTCTTC; d_call: -; v_call: TRBV2; j_call: TRBJ2-1; clone_size: once
cdr3_aa: CASSGQRSPGANVLTF; cdr3_nt: TGTGCCAGCTCAGGACAGCGCTCTCCTGGGGCCAACGTCCTGACTTTC; d_call: -; v_call: TRBV2; j_call: TRBJ2-6; clone_size: -
cdr3_aa: CASSPRQGRGYGYTF; cdr3_nt: TGTGCCAGTAGTCCCCGACAGGGAAGGGGCTATGGCTACACCTTC; d_call: TRBD1; v_call: TRBV19; j_call: TRBJ1-2; clone_size: -
cdr3_aa: CASSPRDFKTGYEQYF; cdr3_nt: TGTGCCAGCAGCCCTCGGGACTTCAAGACCGGGTACGAGCAGTACTTC; d_call: -; v_call: TRBV7-9; j_call: TRBJ2-7; clone_size: -
cdr3_aa: CASIAGTGNRKLFF; cdr3_nt: TGTGCCAGCATCGCCGGGACAGGGAACCGGAAACTGTTTTTT; d_call: TRBD1; v_call: TRBV6-5; j_call: TRBJ1-4; clone_size: -
cdr3_aa: CASSDNDWSTGELFF; cdr3_nt: TGTGCCAGCAGTGATAATGACTGGAGCACCGGGGAGCTGTTTTTT; d_call: -; v_call: TRBV6-4; j_call: TRBJ2-2; clone_size: -
cdr3_aa: CASSVLRTSVAGELFF; cdr3_nt: TGTGCCAGCAGCGTGCTTAGGACTAGCGTAGCCGGGGAGCTGTTTTTT; d_call: TRBD2; v_call: TRBV9; j_call: TRBJ2-2; clone_size: -
cdr3_aa: CASSPDRGTTEAFF; cdr3_nt: TGTGCCAGCAGCCCAGACAGGGGGACTACTGAAGCTTTCTTT; d_call: TRBD1; v_call: TRBV4-2; j_call: TRBJ1-1; clone_size: -
cdr3_aa: CASSRDTRYTQYF; cdr3_nt: TGTGCCAGCAGCCGGGACACTAGATATACGCAGTATTTT; d_call: -; v_call: TRBV2; j_call: TRBJ2-3; clone_size: -
cdr3_aa: CASSHSGSFYEQYF; cdr3_nt: TGTGCCAGCAGTCATAGCGGGAGTTTCTACGAGCAGTACTTC; d_call: TRBD2; v_call: TRBV27; j_call: TRBJ2-7; clone_size: -
cdr3_aa: CSVGTGGYEQYF; cdr3_nt: TGCAGCGTTGGGACAGGGGGCTACGAGCAGTACTTC; d_call: TRBD1; v_call: TRBV29-1; j_call: TRBJ2-7; clone_size: -
cdr3_aa: CASINWRVPSTDTQYF; cdr3_nt: TGTGCCAGCATTAACTGGAGGGTTCCCAGCACAGATACGCAGTATTTT; d_call: -; v_call: TRBV21-1; j_call: TRBJ2-3; clone_size: -
cdr3_aa: CASSLPGTGDTEAFF; cdr3_nt: TGTGCCAGCAGTTTACCCGGGACAGGGGACACTGAAGCTTTCTTT; d_call: TRBD1; v_call: TRBV28; j_call: TRBJ1-1; clone_size: -
cdr3_aa: CASSLRLAWNTGELFF; cdr3_nt: TGTGCCAGCAGCTTGCGACTAGCGTGGAACACCGGGGAGCTGTTTTTT; d_call: TRBD2; v_call: TRBV5-4; j_call: TRBJ2-2; clone_size: -
cdr3_aa: CASRHAPGTGGFGANVLTF; cdr3_nt: TGTGCCAGCAGGCACGCCCCGGGTACAGGGGGCTTTGGGGCCAACGTCCTGACTTTC; d_call: TRBD1; v_call: TRBV28; j_call: TRBJ2-6; clone_size: -
cdr3_aa: CASSLPDGSSYNEQFF; cdr3_nt: TGTGCCAGCAGCCTGCCGGACGGGAGCTCCTACAATGAGCAGTTCTTC; d_call: -; v_call: TRBV7-8; j_call: TRBJ2-1; clone_size: -
cdr3_aa: CASTRQGGETQYF; cdr3_nt: TGTGCCAGCACCCGGCAGGGGGGAGAGACCCAGTACTTC; d_call: -; v_call: TRBV5-8; j_call: TRBJ2-5; clone_size: -
cdr3_aa: CASSLGSYNEQFF; cdr3_nt: TGTGCCAGCAGTTTGGGCAGCTACAATGAGCAGTTCTTC; d_call: -; v_call: TRBV28; j_call: TRBJ2-1; clone_size: -
cdr3_aa: CATSSQRGTTGYF; cdr3_nt: TGTGCCACCAGTTCTCAACGCGGGACCACAGGTTATTTT; d_call: -; v_call: TRBV6-5; j_call: TRBJ2-3; clone_size: -
cdr3_aa: CASTRSGVGHEQYF; cdr3_nt: TGTGCCAGCACCCGTAGCGGGGTGGGCCACGAGCAGTACTTC; d_call: TRBD2; v_call: TRBV28; j_call: TRBJ2-7; clone_size: -
cdr3_aa: CASGLAGHQETQYF; cdr3_nt: TGTGCCAGCGGACTAGCGGGACACCAAGAGACCCAGTACTTC; d_call: TRBD2; v_call: TRBV6-1; j_call: TRBJ2-5; clone_size: -